This TCR beta chain was sequenced in a study of CD8+CD57+ T cells in acquired aplastic anemia. Study summary: The study obtained an average of 3.2 ug of DNA from sorted CD4+ and CD8+ cells. CD4+ cell libraries from healthy donors averaged around 11 million reads.

Study outcomes and limitations: Around 27 was the count of CD8+ CDR3 sequences that patients shared with controls. For CD8+ Simpson's diversity, patients and controls showed no significant difference.

In the case of this clonotype: Its antigen is currently unknown.

CDR3 and TCR beta VDJ profiling relied on a genomic DNA template. TCRdb reprocessed the reads via MiXCR and lists one record per CDR3 protein. The table includes 35,000 to 45,000 distinct CDR3 sequences, approximately 73% detected once. Per germline, CDR1 KGHDR and CDR2 SFDVKD. The CDR3 is 17 residues long. J was trimmed by 7 bases and V by 4 bases; bases with no gene match: 15. This receptor was taken from a human donor in good health, serving as a control. This sequence joins TRBV24-1 and TRBJ2-7; 10 bases align to TRBD2. Sequencing was performed on sorted CD4+, CD8+, or CD8+CD57+ T cells (not recorded which) from PBMCs. Here the CDR3 reads CATSEAGTSAVLGEQYF. Written as DNA, the CDR3 is TGTGCCACCAGTGAAGCCGGGACTAGCGCGGTTTTGGGAGAGCAGTACTTC.